This TCR beta chain is from a study of blood T cell repertoires in COVID-19. As originally analysed: Amplification with reference gene primers provided the estimates of nucleated cell counts. Some clones are missing from TCRdb's copy, which holds only in-frame ones; the method was immunoSEQ multiplex PCR. For V, J and clone size, that table is used; D and trimming come from the DNA. The sample lists about 250,000 clones, roughly 83% occurring once. Trimming took off 5 bases at V and 1 base at J, with 10 bases between the two ends. CDR3 size: 14 residues. Germline V CDR1 and CDR2: SGHDT, YYEEEE. This chain connects TRBV5-6 to TRBJ1-5, with D possibly TRBD1 on 6 matching bases. This clonotype was sampled from a man aged 80 or over with acute or convalescent COVID-19. Input material: peripheral blood. The CDR3 loop reads CASSQQGSNQPQHF. The CDR3 bases are TGTGCCAGCAGTCAACAGGGAAGCAATCAGCCCCAGCATTTT.